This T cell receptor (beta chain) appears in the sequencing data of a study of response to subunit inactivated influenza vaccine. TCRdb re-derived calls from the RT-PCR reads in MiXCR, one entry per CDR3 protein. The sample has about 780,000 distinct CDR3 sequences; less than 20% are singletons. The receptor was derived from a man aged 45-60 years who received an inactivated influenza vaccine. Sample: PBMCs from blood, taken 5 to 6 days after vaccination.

The CDR3 sequence is CASRAKLYNEQFF. CDR3 in DNA: TGTGCCAGCAGGGCAAAACTCTACAATGAGCAGTTCTTC. The V and J genes are TRBV6-6 and TRBJ2-1; D is uncertain. The CDR3 loop spans 13 amino acids. The germline V gene has CDR1 MNHNY and CDR2 SVGAGI (reference sequence). Trimming cost V 6 bases and J 3 bases, with 9 bases left between them.